This record concerns one TCR beta chain sequence. Its specificity is not known. Looked up from germline, CDR1 is SGHAT and CDR2 is FQNNGV. The trim removed 3 bases at V and 3 bases at J, leaving 8 bases unmatched. This CDR3 comprises 16 residues. This specimen comes from a study of cytomegalovirus exposure and HLA in healthy donors. The study's findings and limits: High sensitivity and specificity were reportedly achieved when the classifier diagnosed cytomegalovirus status.

It was with 60 Vbeta and 13 Jbeta primers that the PCR ran. Generated by immunoSEQ multiplex PCR, the TCRdb table keeps only in-frame clones and is missing some. This table holds about 110,000 clones, under 85% found once. The clonotype comes from a man between 25 and 39 years old in good health and CMV-seropositive. The rearrangement joins TRBV11-2 to TRBJ1-3; 7 nucleotides align to TRBD1. Sample: PBMCs. CDR3 DNA sequence: TGTGCCAGCAGCTTGACAGGGTCGAGGTTTGGAAACACCATATATTTT. Translated: CASSLTGSRFGNTIYF.